Each of the 9 T cell receptor beta chains below was sequenced from the same sample in a study of chemoradiotherapy in HPV16-positive cancers. TCRdb's copy holds only in-frame clones and misses some; the assay was immunoSEQ multiplex PCR. The data show around 6,500 clones, with roughly 84% seen just once and about 6% held by the top ten. The input for sequencing was tumor tissue, taken from a patient who underwent chemoradiotherapy. The source of these receptors is a human donor with HPV-associated anogenital cancer.

The V gene is TRBV11-2, the J gene TRBJ1-4; 7 bases align to TRBD1. The CDR3 extends over 15 amino acids. The germline gives CDR1 SGHAT, CDR2 FQNNGV. V dropped 2 bases and J dropped 8; count of bases not matched to a gene: 8. The CDR3 protein is CASSLPRTGDEKLFF. In DNA, the CDR3 is TGTGCCAGCAGCTTACCCCGAACAGGGGACGAAAAACTGTTTTTT.

The J gene is TRBJ2-7, the V gene TRBV5-1, with 9 bases that match TRBD1. Trimming removed 0 bases from V and 2 bases from J; junction bases left unmatched: 15. This CDR3 comprises 19 residues. The germline gives CDR1 SGHRS, CDR2 YFSETQ. This CDR3 reads CASSLAWGQGMGAAYEQYF. In DNA, the CDR3 is TGCGCCAGCAGCTTGGCCTGGGGACAGGGAATGGGTGCAGCCTACGAGCAGTACTTC. The whole variable domain, filled in from reference TRBV5-1 and TRBJ2-7, reads KAGVTQTPRYLIKTRGQQVTLSCSPISGHRSVSWYQQTPGQGLQFLFEYFSETQRNKGNFPGRFSGRQFSNSRSEMNVSTLELGDSALYLCASSLAWGQGMGAAYEQYFGPGTRLTVT.

This chain links TRBV11-1 with TRBJ2-7; D gene uncertain. The CDR3 runs 13 residues. Per the germline V gene, CDR1 is SGHAT and CDR2 is FQDESV (reference sequence). Trimming pared 3 bases from V and 0 bases from J, leaving 6 bases between. The chain's CDR3 is CASSLQLSYEQYF. CDR3 DNA: TGTGCCAGCAGCTTGCAGCTCTCCTACGAGCAGTACTTC. The entire variable domain, with the rest obtained from reference TRBV11-1 and TRBJ2-7, is as follows: EAEVAQSPRYKITEKSQAVAFWCDPISGHATLYWYRQILGQGPELLVQFQDESVVDDSQLPKDRFSAERLKGVDSTLKIQPAELGDSAMYLCASSLQLSYEQYFGPGTRLTVT.

The rearrangement uses TRBV18 and TRBJ2-7; 7 nucleotides align to TRBD2. The length of the CDR3 is 12 residues. Germline-derived CDR1 and CDR2 are KGHSH and LQKENI. The J segment lost 6 bases and the V segment lost 1 base, leaving 0 bases of the junction unmatched. Here the CDR3 DNA reads TGTGCCAGCTCACCACGGGGGGGCGAGCAGTACTTC. Residues: CASSPRGGEQYF.

The chain couples TRBV6-5 to TRBJ2-7; 7 bases match TRBD1. The CDR3 runs 15 residues. Per the germline V gene, CDR1 is MNHEY and CDR2 is SVGAGI. V was pared by 2 bases and J by 2 bases, with 6 bases of the junction left unmatched. The CDR3 bases are TGTGCCAGCAGTTACGAACGGGACAGTACCTACGAGCAGTACTTC. Translating gives CASSYERDSTYEQYF.

This chain links TRBV5-1 with TRBJ2-7; D possibly corresponds to TRBD1 (5 bases). CDR1 SGHRS and CDR2 YFSETQ come from the germline V gene. V dropped 7 bases and J dropped 3 bases, with 11 bases sitting between them. The CDR3 spans 12 residues. The CDR3 sequence is CASGTGDYEQYF. The CDR3 DNA reads TGCGCCAGCGGCACAGGAGACTACGAGCAGTACTTC.

This clone was picked up a small number of times. This sequence joins TRBV5-8 and TRBJ2-5; 8 nucleotides align to TRBD2. CDR3 length: 16 amino acids. Germline-derived CDR1 and CDR2 are SGHTS and YDEGEE. V dropped 0 bases and J dropped 5; count of bases not matched to a gene: 9. For the CDR3, the DNA is TGTGCCAGCAGCTTGGGGTATGGCGGGGGGTCGGAGACCCAGTACTTC. Encoded protein: CASSLGYGGGSETQYF.

The rearrangement joins TRBV5-5 to TRBJ2-7, with a weak D call TRBD1 (5 bases). Trimming left V 9 bases short and J 0 bases short, with 13 bases between. The CDR3 has 13 amino acids. The germline V gene encodes CDR1 SGHKS and CDR2 YYEKEE (reference sequence). CDR3 residues: CATTGPSSYEQYF. The CDR3 DNA reads as TGTGCCACTACAGGTCCCAGCTCCTACGAGCAGTACTTC.

This chain links TRBV7-2 with TRBJ1-1; the D is unclear. The ends were cut back, 0 bases at V and 5 bases at J, with 10 bases in the middle. Germline CDR1 SGHTA, CDR2 FQGNSA. This CDR3 spans 14 amino acids. The CDR3 here is CASSLALDATEAFF. The DNA of the CDR3 is TGTGCCAGCAGCTTAGCGCTGGACGCAACTGAAGCTTTCTTT. Combining the CDR3 with reference TRBV7-2 and TRBJ1-1 gives the whole variable domain GAGVSQSPSNKVTEKGKDVELRCDPISGHTALYWYRQSLGQGLEFLIYFQGNSAPDKSGLPSDRFSAERTGGSVSTLTIQRTQQEDSAVYLCASSLALDATEAFFGQGTRLTVV.